This entry lists 28 T cell receptor beta chains sequenced from one sample in a study of CD8 T cells in ankylosing spondylitis. From the 5' RACE reads, TCRdb called clonotypes with MiXCR, one entry per CDR3 protein. The table includes about 160,000 distinct CDR3 sequences, around 18% detected once. Sequenced material: blood, either unsorted or a sorted T cell fraction (not recorded which). Receptor source: a male donor with ankylosing spondylitis or in good health (not recorded which).

The chain recombines TRBV28 with TRBJ2-4; the D is unclear. The CDR3 has 13 residues. V lost 6 bases and J lost 1, with 7 bases in between. Germline CDR1 is MDHEN and CDR2 is SYDVKM. The CDR3 spells CASRERAKNIQYF. In DNA form, the CDR3 reads TGTGCCAGCAGAGAGAGGGCCAAAAACATTCAGTACTTC.

This clonotype showed up just a few times. The gene calls are TRBV18 and TRBJ2-1; possibly TRBD2 for D (5 bases). CDR1 and CDR2 from the germline V gene are KGHSH and LQKENI. The germline V and J ends were trimmed by 2 bases and 4 bases, with 18 bases remaining between them. This CDR3 region has 17 residues. The CDR3 bases are TGTGCCAGCTCACCAATGAGCGGACCTACCCCTTACAATGAGCAGTTCTTC. As protein: CASSPMSGPTPYNEQFF.

V is TRBV12-3 or TRBV12-4 and J is TRBJ2-1; TRBD1 aligns across 10 bases. The CDR3 runs 15 residues. The trim removed 4 bases at V and 8 bases at J, leaving 8 bases unmatched. The CDR3 DNA is TGTGCCAGCAGTTCGCGGGACAGGGGCGTCGATGAGCAGTTCTTC. Encoded protein: CASSSRDRGVDEQFF.

This rearrangement joins TRBV5-1 to TRBJ2-7, with D possibly matching TRBD2 (6 bases). The CDR3 covers 15 residues. V was pared by 6 bases and J by 7 bases, with 23 bases between. Germline V lookup: CDR1 SGHRS, CDR2 YFSETQ. CDR3 DNA: TGCGCCAGCACACTCGTGAATCGGGAGACTGAGGAGCAGTACTTC. It yields the protein CASTLVNRETEEQYF.

This clonotype occurred many times. V usage is TRBV5-4 and J usage is TRBJ2-2, with unresolved D. CDR1 and CDR2 from the germline V gene are SGHNT and YYREEE (reference sequence). There are 11 residues in the CDR3. V was pared by 4 bases and J by 4 bases, with 2 bases between. The CDR3 bases are TGTGCCAGCAGCGCCACCGGGGAGCTGTTTTTT. Amino acids: CASSATGELFF.

This clonotype has ten or more counts. The chain is built from TRBV28 and TRBJ1-2, with a tentative D call TRBD1 (6 bases). V shed 6 bases and J shed 0 bases, with 17 bases lying between them. The CDR3 covers 16 residues. Per the germline V gene, CDR1 is MDHEN and CDR2 is SYDVKM. The CDR3 sequence is CASRITTRGSNYGYTF. The CDR3 DNA reads as TGTGCCAGCAGAATCACGACCAGGGGATCTAACTATGGCTACACCTTC.

This clonotype was detected a few times. The CDR3, as DNA: TGTGCCAGCAGTTACAGCCCCCTGCAGGGGGCGACAGGACTAGGGGGGACCGGGGAGCTGTTTTTT. Protein: CASSYSPLQGATGLGGTGELFF. The chain carries TRBV6-2 or TRBV6-3 and TRBJ2-2; the D gene is possibly TRBD1 (8 bases). Trimming cost V 2 bases and J 5 bases, with 33 bases left between them. Germline-derived CDR1 and CDR2 are MNHEY and SVGEGT. The CDR3 loop spans 22 amino acids.

This clonotype was seen repeatedly, ten times or more. The chain couples TRBV20-1 to TRBJ1-2; TRBD1 matches at 7 bases. Germline assignment: CDR1 DFQATT and CDR2 SNEGSKA (reference sequence). This CDR3 has 12 residues. V shed 1 base and J 8 bases; nucleotides not matched to a gene: 4. The CDR3: CSARVPGQGYTF. CDR3 nucleotides: TGCAGTGCTAGAGTTCCGGGACAGGGCTACACCTTC.

This clonotype appeared a few times. The genes are TRBV28 and TRBJ2-3; perhaps D is TRBD1 or TRBD2 (6 bases each). Germline CDR1 and CDR2: MDHEN and SYDVKM. There are 14 residues in the CDR3. V was cut by 7 bases and J by 6 bases, with 17 bases left in between. The CDR3 nucleotides read TGTGCCAGCATTTCCGGGGGCATTGGTGATACGCAGTATTTT. Translating it yields CASISGGIGDTQYF.

This clonotype was detected a few times. The chain uses TRBV5-1 and TRBJ1-1; D call uncertain. Germline CDR1 reads SGHRS; CDR2 reads YFSETQ. This CDR3 has 13 amino acids. The V and J ends lost 4 bases and 0 bases respectively, with 7 bases between them. The CDR3 reads CASSLYMNTEAFF. In DNA form, the CDR3 reads TGCGCCAGCAGCCTATATATGAACACTGAAGCTTTCTTT.

In its sample, this clonotype was seen a few times. The chain uses TRBV12-3 or TRBV12-4 and TRBJ1-2; possibly TRBD1 for D (6 bases). V lost 3 bases, J lost 7 bases, and 21 bases lay in between. This CDR3 has 16 residues. CDR3 bases: TGTGCCAGCAGTTTCTCTGGGGGCAAGGCCTTAGGTGGCTACACCTTC. This gives the protein CASSFSGGKALGGYTF.

This chain links TRBV4-2 with TRBJ2-7, with D perhaps TRBD1 (6 bases). The V gene's germline CDR1 is LGHNA and CDR2 YNFKEQ. This CDR3 contains 14 residues. V was shortened by 4 bases and J by 2 bases, with 12 bases between the two germline ends. CDR3 in amino acids: CASSPRGGAYEQYF. The CDR3 DNA is TGTGCCAGCAGCCCCAGAGGGGGAGCCTACGAGCAGTACTTC.

CDR3 DNA sequence: TGTGCCAGCAGTGCCGGGACTAGCGTTGAGCAGTTCTTC. Protein sequence: CASSAGTSVEQFF. The rearrangement links TRBV12-3 or TRBV12-4 to TRBJ2-1; 10 bases line up with TRBD2. J gave up 9 bases and V 5 bases, and 4 bases lay outside the gene matches. This CDR3 region has 13 residues.

Many counts were recorded for this clonotype. The chain couples TRBV6-8 to TRBJ2-7, with 9 nucleotides matching TRBD2. The CDR3 length is 22 residues. The V gene end was trimmed by 3 bases and the J gene end by 0 bases; junction bases not matched to a gene: 24. From germline, CDR1 is MNHGY and CDR2 SAAAGT. CDR3 nucleotide sequence: TGTGCCAGCAGTTATATGAAGGTTGGGGGTAACAGGGGACTAGCCAGCTCCTACGAGCAGTACTTC. It encodes CASSYMKVGGNRGLASSYEQYF.

This clonotype showed up just a few times. This chain joins TRBV27 and TRBJ2-3, with 7 nucleotides matching TRBD2. The length of the CDR3 is 16 residues. Germline lookup yields CDR1 MNHEY and CDR2 SMNVEV (reference sequence). Trimming took 2 bases from V and 2 from J; bases not matched to a gene: 7. CDR3: CASSLARGSFTDTQYF. The CDR3 nucleotides read TGTGCCAGCAGTTTAGCGCGCGGGAGCTTCACAGATACGCAGTATTTT.

With regard to this clonotype: This may arise from a read error, as a much more abundant clone is one base away. This rearrangement joins TRBV3-1 to TRBJ2-3; 7 bases fit TRBD1. Germline CDR1 LGHDT, CDR2 YNNKEL (reference sequence). The CDR3 has 17 amino acids. This chain's CDR3 is CATSLSRGGLVTDTQYF. In nucleotides, the CDR3 is TGTGCCACCAGCTTATCCCGAGGGGGCTTAGTCACAGATACGCAGTATTTT.

This clonotype was counted many times. The chain links TRBV7-3 to TRBJ2-3; the D is unclear. Germline assignment: CDR1 SGHTA and CDR2 FQGTGA. CDR3 size: 14 residues. V lost 2 bases, J lost 4 bases, and 10 bases lay in between. CDR3 residues: CASSLRGPPDTQYF. The DNA for the CDR3 is TGTGCCAGCAGCTTACGTGGCCCCCCAGATACGCAGTATTTT.

This clonotype has a handful of counts. V and J are TRBV5-1 and TRBJ1-1; D is uncertain. The CDR3 runs to 16 residues. Germline CDR1 reads SGHRS; CDR2 reads YFSETQ. V shed 3 bases and J shed 1 base, with 16 bases lying between them. CDR3 coding DNA: TGCGCCAGCAGCTCAGGCGGGGAGATGGCGAACACTGAAGCTTTCTTT. This gives the protein CASSSGGEMANTEAFF. Variable domain in full (rest from reference TRBV5-1 and TRBJ1-1): KAGVTQTPRYLIKTRGQQVTLSCSPISGHRSVSWYQQTPGQGLQFLFEYFSETQRNKGNFPGRFSGRQFSNSRSEMNVSTLELGDSALYLCASSSGGEMANTEAFFGQGTRLTVV.

This clonotype was observed a few times. The chain joins TRBV5-1 to TRBJ2-2, with D unclear. The germline V gene encodes CDR1 SGHRS and CDR2 YFSETQ. V was cut by 0 bases and J by 3 bases, with 15 bases left in between. This CDR3 has 17 amino acids. CDR3 sequence: CASSLGNGWRDTGELFF. In DNA form, the CDR3 reads TGCGCCAGCAGCTTGGGAAACGGGTGGCGCGACACCGGGGAGCTGTTTTTT.

This clonotype was seen many times. The chain links TRBV5-1 to TRBJ2-5, with D possibly matching TRBD2 (6 bases). Germline CDR1 and CDR2: SGHRS and YFSETQ. The length of the CDR3 is 16 residues. The germline V and J ends were trimmed by 3 bases and 2 bases, with 17 bases remaining between them. The CDR3: CASSSWGLGGQETQYF. CDR3 coding DNA: TGCGCCAGCAGCTCTTGGGGTCTTGGGGGGCAAGAGACCCAGTACTTC.

This clonotype was seen ten or more times. The rearrangement links TRBV5-5 to TRBJ2-6, with 9 bases that match TRBD1. The germline gives CDR1 SGHKS, CDR2 YYEKEE (reference sequence). V dropped 1 base and J dropped 0; count of bases not matched to a gene: 5. CDR3 length equals 18 residues. The CDR3, as DNA: TGTGCCAGCAGCTTGCTCGGGACAGGGAGCTCTGGGGCCAACGTCCTGACTTTC. Its protein product is CASSLLGTGSSGANVLTF.

This clonotype was picked up many times. The rearrangement joins TRBV2 to TRBJ1-6; D is undetermined. Germline V gene data show CDR1 as SNHLY and CDR2 as FYNNEI. This CDR3 is 13 amino acids long. The V gene lost 8 bases and the J gene lost 10 bases, with 15 bases spanning the gap. For the CDR3, the DNA is TGTGCCAGCCGGAGGGAAGGAGGGTCACCCCTCCACTTT. Protein product: CASRREGGSPLHF.

This clonotype was observed many times. This CDR3 reads CASSLTFRAEQYF. CDR3 coding DNA: TGTGCCAGCAGTCTTACATTCAGGGCCGAGCAGTACTTC. The chain couples TRBV27 to TRBJ2-7, with D tentatively TRBD1 (5 bases). V gave up 5 bases and J gave up 6 bases, with 14 bases separating them. The germline V gene encodes CDR1 MNHEY and CDR2 SMNVEV (reference sequence). The CDR3 extends over 13 amino acids.

This sequence joins TRBV7-9 and TRBJ2-1; 9 bases align to TRBD2. The CDR3 totals 15 residues. With V trimmed by 4 bases and J by 3 bases, 4 bases remained unmatched. The V gene's germline CDR1 is SEHNR and CDR2 FQNEAQ (reference sequence). CDR3 sequence: CASSSETSGYNEQFF. The CDR3 coding sequence is TGTGCCAGCAGCTCCGAGACTAGCGGCTACAATGAGCAGTTCTTC.

This clonotype appeared many times. The rearrangement uses TRBV5-1 and TRBJ2-3; TRBD1 aligns across 7 bases. V dropped 2 bases and J dropped 6; count of bases not matched to a gene: 12. The CDR3 covers 16 residues. Germline V lookup: CDR1 SGHRS, CDR2 YFSETQ. The CDR3 coding sequence is TGCGCCAGCAGCTTCGGGGTAGCGACAGGGTCGGATACGCAGTATTTT. Translation gives CASSFGVATGSDTQYF.

There are a few counts of this clonotype. The chain joins TRBV19 to TRBJ1-1, with 8 nucleotides matching TRBD1. This CDR3 has 15 amino acids. V was clipped by 2 bases and J by 5 bases; unmatched bases: 7. Germline V lookup: CDR1 LNHDA, CDR2 SQIVND (reference sequence). The CDR3 region has the DNA TGTGCCAGTAGTATACATCAGGGGGCTGAGACTGAAGCTTTCTTT. Protein: CASSIHQGAETEAFF.

The table lists this clonotype with many counts. V gene TRBV20-1 combines with J gene TRBJ1-1, with no clear D. In germline, CDR1 is DFQATT, CDR2 SNEGSKA (reference sequence). The V gene lost 0 bases and the J gene lost 1 base, with 9 bases spanning the gap. This CDR3 contains 14 residues. The CDR3 reads CSARERGRNTEAFF. The CDR3 region has the DNA TGCAGTGCTAGAGAACGGGGTAGGAACACTGAAGCTTTCTTT.

This clonotype was detected many times. V usage is TRBV20-1 and J usage is TRBJ1-1, with 12 nucleotides matching TRBD1. J lost 7 bases, V lost 3 bases, and 21 bases had no gene match. This CDR3 is built from 19 residues. CDR1 and CDR2 from the germline V gene are DFQATT and SNEGSKA (reference sequence). In DNA, the CDR3 is TGCAGTGCTAGGGACACATCACGGGGGACAGGGGGCTTGGATGGTGAAGCTTTCTTT. Its translation is CSARDTSRGTGGLDGEAFF.